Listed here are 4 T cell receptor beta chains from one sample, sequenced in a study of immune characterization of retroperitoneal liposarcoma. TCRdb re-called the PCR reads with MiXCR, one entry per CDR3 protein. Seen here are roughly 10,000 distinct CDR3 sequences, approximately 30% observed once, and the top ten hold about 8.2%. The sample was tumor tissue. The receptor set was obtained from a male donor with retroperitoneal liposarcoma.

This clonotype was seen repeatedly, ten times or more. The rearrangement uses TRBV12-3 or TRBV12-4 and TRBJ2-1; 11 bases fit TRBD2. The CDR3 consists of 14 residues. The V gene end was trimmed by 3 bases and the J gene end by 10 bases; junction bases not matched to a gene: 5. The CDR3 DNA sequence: TGTGCCAGCAGTTTTGGTAGCGGGGGGGACGAGCAGTTCTTC. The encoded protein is CASSFGSGGDEQFF.

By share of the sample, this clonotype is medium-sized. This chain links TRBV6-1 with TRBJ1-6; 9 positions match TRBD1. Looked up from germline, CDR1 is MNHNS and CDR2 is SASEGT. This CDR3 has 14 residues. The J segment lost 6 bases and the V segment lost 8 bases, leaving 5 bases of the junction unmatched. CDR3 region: CASGQGSSNSPLHF. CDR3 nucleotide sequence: TGTGCCAGCGGACAGGGGAGTAGTAATTCACCCCTCCACTTT.

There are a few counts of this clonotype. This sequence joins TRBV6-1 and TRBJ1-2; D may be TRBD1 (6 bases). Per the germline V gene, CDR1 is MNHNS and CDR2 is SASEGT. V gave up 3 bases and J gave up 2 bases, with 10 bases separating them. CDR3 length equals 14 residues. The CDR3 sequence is CASSERGVNYGYTF. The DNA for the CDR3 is TGTGCCAGCAGTGAGAGGGGGGTCAACTATGGCTACACCTTC.

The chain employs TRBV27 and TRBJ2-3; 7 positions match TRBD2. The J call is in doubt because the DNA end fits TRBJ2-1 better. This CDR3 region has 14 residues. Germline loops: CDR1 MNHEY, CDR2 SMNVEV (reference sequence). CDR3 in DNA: TGTGCCAGCAGGGGACTACTCGTTAGTATGGAGCAGTTCTTC. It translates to CASRGLLVSMEQFF.